These 27 T cell receptor beta chains originate from one sample sequenced in a study of shared clonotypes between healthy human individuals. Sequenced by immunoSEQ multiplex PCR; TCRdb stores in-frame clones only, minus some. The sample has 1.5 million to 2.5 million clones, around 96% seen once. The naive CD8 subset, CD45RO-negative cells positively selected for CCR7, excluded terminally differentiated effector memory CD45RA+ cells. Sequenced material: naive CD8+ T cells sorted from blood. The source is a man between 18 and 29 years old in good health.

The V call is TRBV7-8, the J call TRBJ2-7; 7 bases line up with TRBD1. This CDR3 spans 14 amino acids. The V segment lost 8 bases and the J segment 0 bases; nucleotides outside the gene matches: 7. The germline V gene encodes CDR1 SGHVS and CDR2 FQNEAQ. The CDR3 DNA is TGTGCCAGCGCCCGGCCAGGGGGCTCCTACGAGCAGTACTTC. As protein: CASARPGGSYEQYF. The variable domain in full, completed from reference TRBV7-8 and TRBJ2-7, reads GAGVSQSPRYKVAKRGQDVALRCDPISGHVSLFWYQQALGQGPEFLTYFQNEAQLDKSGLPSDRFFAERPEGSVSTLKIQRTQQEDSAVYLCASARPGGSYEQYFGPGTRLTVT.

This clone was detected once. This chain links TRBV27 with TRBJ1-6, with D perhaps matching TRBD1 (6 bases). Germline lookup yields CDR1 MNHEY and CDR2 SMNVEV (reference sequence). V gave up 7 bases and J gave up 8 bases, with 15 bases separating them. The CDR3 loop spans 14 amino acids. Here the CDR3 reads CASKIGTLDSPLHF. In nucleotides, the CDR3 is TGTGCCAGCAAAATTGGGACATTGGATTCACCCCTCCACTTT.

This chain links TRBV5-1 with TRBJ2-7; D is unclear. CDR1 is SGHRS and CDR2 is YFSETQ in the germline V gene. This CDR3 contains 16 residues. The V end was cut by 0 bases, the J end by 2 bases, with 15 bases between. In DNA, the CDR3 is TGCGCCAGCAGCTTGGGCAGGAGAGACCCAACCTACGAGCAGTACTTC. It is translated as CASSLGRRDPTYEQYF.

This clone showed up just once. This chain connects TRBV28 to TRBJ2-3; 7 bases are a match to TRBD2. This CDR3 is 13 amino acids long. The trim removed 6 bases at V and 5 bases at J, leaving 5 bases unmatched. Germline CDR1 MDHEN, CDR2 SYDVKM. The CDR3 is CASSSWGGDTQYF. The CDR3 coding sequence is TGTGCCAGCAGCTCCTGGGGGGGAGATACGCAGTATTTT. The whole variable domain, remainder taken from reference TRBV28 and TRBJ2-3, is DVKVTQSSRYLVKRTGEKVFLECVQDMDHENMFWYRQDPGLGLRLIYFSYDVKMKEKGDIPEGYSVSREKKERFSLILESASTNQTSMYLCASSSWGGDTQYFGPGTRLTVL.

This chain joins TRBV19 and TRBJ1-1; D ambiguous. Trimming took off 5 bases at V and 7 bases at J, with 20 bases between the two ends. This CDR3 has 15 residues. Per the germline V gene, CDR1 is LNHDA and CDR2 is SQIVND (reference sequence). This CDR3 is CASSLAASLKGEAFF. CDR3 DNA sequence: TGTGCCAGTAGTCTTGCCGCTAGCTTAAAGGGTGAAGCTTTCTTT.

This chain links TRBV10-1 with TRBJ2-7, with 8 bases matching TRBD1. The V segment lost 10 bases and the J segment 0 bases; nucleotides outside the gene matches: 17. Germline V gives CDR1 WNHNN, CDR2 SYGVQD (reference sequence). CDR3 length: 17 residues. This CDR3 reads CATLLVATGDNSYEQYF. CDR3 DNA sequence: TGCGCCACACTACTAGTGGCGACAGGGGATAACTCCTACGAGCAGTACTTC.

The chain joins TRBV5-8 to TRBJ2-5, with D maybe TRBD1 (5 bases). The CDR3 totals 13 residues. The V end lost 0 bases, the J end lost 5 bases, and 8 bases lay between the germline ends. Germline values: CDR1 SGHTS, CDR2 YDEGEE. The CDR3 protein is CASSLGAGETQYF. CDR3 coding DNA: TGTGCCAGCAGCTTGGGGGCAGGGGAGACCCAGTACTTC.

The rearrangement joins TRBV27 to TRBJ1-6, with TRBD1 matching over 10 bases. The CDR3 is 15 residues long. J gave up 9 bases and V 4 bases, and 6 bases lay outside the gene matches. Germline-derived CDR1 and CDR2 are MNHEY and SMNVEV (reference sequence). The CDR3 bases are TGTGCCAGCAGTTCTCCGGGACAGGGGAGTTCACCCCTCCACTTT. This translates into CASSSPGQGSSPLHF.

This chain links TRBV7-9 with TRBJ1-5; a weak D match, TRBD1 (6 bases). Germline V lookup: CDR1 SEHNR, CDR2 FQNEAQ (reference sequence). The germline V and J ends were trimmed by 1 base and 4 bases, with 11 bases remaining between them. CDR3 size: 15 residues. The CDR3, as DNA: TGTGCCAGCAGCTTAGACGGACAGTTAAATCAGCCCCAGCATTTT. It specifies CASSLDGQLNQPQHF.

This chain links TRBV5-6 with TRBJ2-1; D perhaps matches TRBD2 (6 bases). V was shortened by 4 bases and J by 10 bases, with 18 bases between the two germline ends. Germline V gene lookup returns CDR1 SGHDT and CDR2 YYEEEE. CDR3 length: 14 amino acids. The CDR3 loop is CASSGEDSVLEQFF. CDR3 DNA sequence: TGTGCCAGCAGCGGGGAGGATAGCGTCTTGGAGCAGTTCTTC.

The V and J genes are TRBV19 and TRBJ1-2, with D unclear. This CDR3 spans 14 amino acids. Germline V gene sequence: CDR1 LNHDA, CDR2 SQIVND (reference sequence). The V end was cut by 7 bases, the J end by 0 bases, with 12 bases between. CDR3 residues: CASMYSDSNYGYTF. The DNA of the CDR3 is TGTGCCAGTATGTATTCTGATTCTAACTATGGCTACACCTTC.

The chain is built from TRBV4-3 and TRBJ1-4, with 7 bases that match TRBD1. Looked up from germline, CDR1 is LGHNA and CDR2 is YSLEER. V shed 0 bases and J 7 bases; nucleotides not matched to a gene: 8. The CDR3 extends over 16 amino acids. This CDR3 reads CASSQDEAGGREKLFF. The DNA for the CDR3 is TGCGCCAGCAGCCAAGACGAGGCAGGGGGTCGTGAAAAACTGTTTTTT.

The chain has TRBV9 and TRBJ2-3; TRBD2 agrees at 9 bases. CDR1 is SGDLS and CDR2 is YYNGEE in the germline V gene. The V gene end was trimmed by 5 bases and the J gene end by 5 bases; junction bases not matched to a gene: 3. This CDR3 is 13 amino acids long. The CDR3 loop is CASSGSGRDTQYF. The CDR3 DNA is TGTGCCAGCAGTGGTAGCGGGAGAGATACGCAGTATTTT.

J is TRBJ1-1 and V is TRBV7-8; 8 nucleotides agree with TRBD1. CDR3 length: 16 residues. The J segment lost 8 bases and the V segment lost 2 bases, leaving 13 bases of the junction unmatched. Germline CDR1 is SGHVS and CDR2 is FQNEAQ. The CDR3 protein is CASSLLVRTGTSEAFF. The CDR3 DNA follows: TGTGCCAGCAGCTTATTAGTGAGGACAGGGACTTCCGAAGCTTTCTTT. Looking up the rest from reference TRBV7-8 and TRBJ1-1 gives the full variable domain: GAGVSQSPRYKVAKRGQDVALRCDPISGHVSLFWYQQALGQGPEFLTYFQNEAQLDKSGLPSDRFFAERPEGSVSTLKIQRTQQEDSAVYLCASSLLVRTGTSEAFFGQGTRLTVV.

This chain uses TRBV7-2 with TRBJ1-2; 8 nucleotides match TRBD1. J gave up 7 bases and V 4 bases, and 5 bases lay outside the gene matches. Germline loops: CDR1 SGHTA, CDR2 FQGNSA. CDR3 length: 13 residues. The CDR3 loop reads CASSSWDRLGYTF. CDR3 in DNA: TGTGCCAGCAGCTCTTGGGACAGGCTTGGCTACACCTTC.

As concerns this clone: The sample has other DNA sequences that encode this CDR3 too. The genes are TRBV6-1 and TRBJ1-4; no clear D gene. CDR1 is MNHNS and CDR2 is SASEGT in the germline V gene. This CDR3 region has 10 residues. Trimming removed 6 bases at V and 8 bases at J, with 4 bases between. The CDR3 sequence is CASREEKLFF. In DNA form, the CDR3 reads TGTGCCAGCAGGGAGGAAAAACTGTTTTTT.

The chain couples TRBV5-6 to TRBJ2-1, with D unclear. V gave up 2 bases and J gave up 4 bases, with 16 bases separating them. The V gene's germline CDR1 is SGHDT and CDR2 YYEEEE. There are 16 residues in the CDR3. In nucleotides, the CDR3 is TGTGCCAGCAGCTTCAACAGCCACTCCCCGTACAATGAGCAGTTCTTC. This sequence encodes CASSFNSHSPYNEQFF.

The rearrangement joins TRBV4-2 to TRBJ1-1; no reliable D call. The length of the CDR3 is 14 residues. Germline values: CDR1 LGHNA, CDR2 YNFKEQ. Between the trimmed V and J ends, which lost 4 bases and 1 base, there was a span of 10 bases. The CDR3 nucleotides are TGTGCCAGCAGCCCTCTGCATGGGAACACTGAAGCTTTCTTT. Translation gives CASSPLHGNTEAFF.

The chain couples TRBV13 to TRBJ2-1; no clear D. The CDR3 has 15 amino acids. Trimming left V 4 bases short and J 8 bases short, with 18 bases between. The germline V gene encodes CDR1 PRHDT and CDR2 FYEKMQ (reference sequence). Here the CDR3 reads CASSSSDQFEHEQFF. The CDR3 DNA reads TGTGCCAGCAGCTCATCGGACCAGTTTGAGCATGAGCAGTTCTTC.

The chain employs TRBV13 and TRBJ2-5; TRBD1 agrees at 9 bases. After removal of 4 bases from V and 5 bases from J, the junction contained 5 bases not matched to a gene. Germline-derived CDR1 and CDR2 are PRHDT and FYEKMQ (reference sequence). The CDR3 totals 14 residues. CDR3 sequence reads: CASSSTGGSETQYF. The CDR3 bases are TGTGCCAGCAGCTCCACAGGGGGCTCGGAGACCCAGTACTTC.

Here the CDR3 DNA reads TGTGCCTGTCTCATCGGAACCTACGAGCAGTACTTC. It codes for CACLIGTYEQYF. The gene calls are TRBV30 and TRBJ2-7; D not resolved. The CDR3 sequence is 12 residues long. V gave up 6 bases and J gave up 2 bases, with 11 bases separating them. Germline V gene lookup returns CDR1 GTSNPN and CDR2 SVGIG (reference sequence).

To note about this clone: This same CDR3 is encoded by further DNA sequences in the sample. The chain uses TRBV19 and TRBJ2-7; D could derive from TRBD1 or TRBD2 (5 bases each). Germline assignment: CDR1 LNHDA and CDR2 SQIVND (reference sequence). The CDR3 totals 14 residues. Deletions cut 4 bases from V and 1 base from J, with 11 bases between. The DNA of the CDR3 is TGTGCCAGTAGTACCGGGACGGAGTCCTACGAGCAGTACTTC. Protein product: CASSTGTESYEQYF.

J is TRBJ2-7 and V is TRBV9, with 7 positions matching TRBD2. J lost 0 bases, V lost 4 bases, and 4 bases had no gene match. The CDR3 totals 14 residues. Germline V gene sequence: CDR1 SGDLS, CDR2 YYNGEE. The CDR3 coding sequence is TGTGCCAGCAGCCCACCTAGCGGCTCCTACGAGCAGTACTTC. Encoded protein: CASSPPSGSYEQYF.

This clone was found once. CDR3 residues: CASSQDVSQGPWEQFF. For the CDR3, the DNA is TGCGCCAGCAGCCAAGATGTTTCCCAGGGCCCGTGGGAGCAGTTCTTC. This rearrangement joins TRBV4-3 to TRBJ2-1; D is possibly TRBD1 (5 bases). CDR3 length equals 16 residues. V dropped 0 bases and J dropped 10 bases, with 19 bases sitting between them. Germline V gene data show CDR1 as LGHNA and CDR2 as YSLEER.

The chain has TRBV6-5 and TRBJ1-4, with a weak D call TRBD1 (6 bases). Germline-derived CDR1 and CDR2 are MNHEY and SVGAGI. V was cut by 4 bases and J by 3 bases, with 12 bases left in between. This CDR3 contains 15 residues. CDR3 sequence reads: CASSLSRGPNEKLFF. Here the CDR3 DNA reads TGTGCCAGCAGTTTAAGCAGGGGACCTAATGAAAAACTGTTTTTT.

The CDR3 loop is CASSFDITMARTF. CDR3 nucleotides: TGTGCCAGCAGCTTTGACATAACTATGGCTAGGACCTTC. The V call is TRBV5-4, the J call TRBJ1-2; no clear D. CDR1 SGHNT and CDR2 YYREEE come from the germline V gene (reference sequence). This CDR3 has 13 residues. V was cut by 2 bases and J by 14 bases, with 19 bases left in between.

This chain uses TRBV27 with TRBJ2-7; TRBD2 aligns across 15 bases. This CDR3 comprises 18 residues. The V gene end was trimmed by 4 bases and the J gene end by 3 bases; junction bases not matched to a gene: 10. CDR1 is MNHEY, CDR2 SMNVEV, per germline (reference sequence). This CDR3 is CASSSLDQGLAGGYEQYF. DNA for the CDR3: TGTGCCAGCAGTTCCCTCGACCAGGGACTAGCGGGGGGCTACGAGCAGTACTTC.